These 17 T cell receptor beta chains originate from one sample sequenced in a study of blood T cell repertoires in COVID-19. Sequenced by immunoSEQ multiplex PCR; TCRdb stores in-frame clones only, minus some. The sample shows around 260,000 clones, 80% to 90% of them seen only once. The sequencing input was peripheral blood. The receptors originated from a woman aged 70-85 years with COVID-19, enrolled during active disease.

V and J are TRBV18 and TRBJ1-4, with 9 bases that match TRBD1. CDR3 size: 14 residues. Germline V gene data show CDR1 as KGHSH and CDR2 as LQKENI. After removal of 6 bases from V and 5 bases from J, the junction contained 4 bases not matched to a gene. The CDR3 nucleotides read TGTGCCAGCTCCCCGGGACAGGGAAATGAAAAACTGTTTTTT. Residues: CASSPGQGNEKLFF.

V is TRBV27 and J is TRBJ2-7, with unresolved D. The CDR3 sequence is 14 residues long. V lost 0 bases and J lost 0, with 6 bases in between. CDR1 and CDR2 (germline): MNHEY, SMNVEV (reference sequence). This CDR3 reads CASSLSLDSYEQYF. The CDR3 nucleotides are TGTGCCAGCAGTTTATCGCTAGACTCCTACGAGCAGTACTTC.

CDR3 loop: CASSNMGQGVSGELFF. In DNA, the CDR3 is TGTGCCAGCAGCAATATGGGACAGGGGGTCTCCGGGGAGCTGTTTTTT. The chain is built from TRBV5-5 and TRBJ2-2; 11 bases fit TRBD1. Germline V gene lookup returns CDR1 SGHKS and CDR2 YYEKEE (reference sequence). V was clipped by 4 bases and J by 6 bases; unmatched bases: 8. The CDR3 runs to 16 residues.

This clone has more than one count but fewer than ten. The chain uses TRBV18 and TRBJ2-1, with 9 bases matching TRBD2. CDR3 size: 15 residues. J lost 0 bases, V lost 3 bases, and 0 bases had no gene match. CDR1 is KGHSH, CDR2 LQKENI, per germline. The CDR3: CASSPSGSSYNEQFF. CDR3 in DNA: TGTGCCAGCTCACCTAGCGGGAGCTCCTACAATGAGCAGTTCTTC.

CDR3: CALEDSNTGELFF. CDR3 DNA: TGTGCCCTCGAAGACTCGAACACCGGGGAGCTGTTTTTT. The rearrangement links TRBV24-1 to TRBJ2-2; D gene ambiguous. With 12 bases removed from V and 0 bases from J, the gap between germline ends came to 10 bases. CDR3 length: 13 amino acids. The germline V gene has CDR1 KGHDR and CDR2 SFDVKD.

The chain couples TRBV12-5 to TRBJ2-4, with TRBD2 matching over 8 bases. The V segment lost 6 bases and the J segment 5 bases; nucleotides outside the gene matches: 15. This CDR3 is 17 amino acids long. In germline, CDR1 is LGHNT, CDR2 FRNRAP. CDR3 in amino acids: CASGPNRGGVVENIQYF. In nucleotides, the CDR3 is TGTGCTAGTGGGCCAAACCGGGGGGGAGTAGTAGAAAACATTCAGTACTTC.

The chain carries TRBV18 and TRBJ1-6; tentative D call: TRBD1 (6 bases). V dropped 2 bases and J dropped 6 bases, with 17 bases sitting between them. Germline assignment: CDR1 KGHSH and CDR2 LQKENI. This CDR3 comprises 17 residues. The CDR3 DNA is TGTGCCAGCTCACCATACACAGGGTTGAATTCTAATTCACCCCTCCACTTT. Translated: CASSPYTGLNSNSPLHF.

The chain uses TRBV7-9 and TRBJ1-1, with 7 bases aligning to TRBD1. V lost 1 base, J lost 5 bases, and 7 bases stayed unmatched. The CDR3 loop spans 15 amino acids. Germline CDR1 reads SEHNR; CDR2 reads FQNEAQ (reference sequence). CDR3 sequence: CASSLGIQGRTEAFF. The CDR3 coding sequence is TGTGCCAGCAGCTTAGGGATACAGGGGCGGACTGAAGCTTTCTTT.

The CDR3 protein is CASSMYRTGELFF. CDR3 DNA: TGTGCCAGTAGTATGTACAGGACCGGGGAGCTGTTTTTT. The genes are TRBV19 and TRBJ2-2, with a weak D call TRBD1 (5 bases). Germline-derived CDR1 and CDR2 are LNHDA and SQIVND (reference sequence). The CDR3 spans 13 residues. Trimming removed 3 bases at V and 5 bases at J, with 7 bases between.

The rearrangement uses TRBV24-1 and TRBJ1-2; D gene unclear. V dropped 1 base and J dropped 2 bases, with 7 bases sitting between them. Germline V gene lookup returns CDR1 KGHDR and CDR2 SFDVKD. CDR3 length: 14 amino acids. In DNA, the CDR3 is TGTGCCACCAGTGATTTCTGGCAGAACTATGGCTACACCTTC. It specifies CATSDFWQNYGYTF.

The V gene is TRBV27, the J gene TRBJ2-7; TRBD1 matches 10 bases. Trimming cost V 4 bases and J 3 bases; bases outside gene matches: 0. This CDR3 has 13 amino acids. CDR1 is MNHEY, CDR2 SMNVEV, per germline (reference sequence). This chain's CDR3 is CASSWDRGYEQYF. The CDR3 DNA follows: TGTGCCAGCAGTTGGGACAGGGGCTACGAGCAGTACTTC.

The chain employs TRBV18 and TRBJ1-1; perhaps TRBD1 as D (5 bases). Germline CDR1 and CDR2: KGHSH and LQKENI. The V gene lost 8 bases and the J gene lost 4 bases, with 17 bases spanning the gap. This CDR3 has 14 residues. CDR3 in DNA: TGTGCCAGCATATCTAGTTGGCAGGGCACTGAAGCTTTCTTT. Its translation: CASISSWQGTEAFF.

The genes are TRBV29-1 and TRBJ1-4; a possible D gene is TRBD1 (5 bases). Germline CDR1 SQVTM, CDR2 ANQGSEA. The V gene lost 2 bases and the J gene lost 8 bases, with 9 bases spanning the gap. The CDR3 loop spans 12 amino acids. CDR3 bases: TGCAGCGTTGAACAGGGAGGGGAAAAACTGTTTTTT. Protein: CSVEQGGEKLFF.

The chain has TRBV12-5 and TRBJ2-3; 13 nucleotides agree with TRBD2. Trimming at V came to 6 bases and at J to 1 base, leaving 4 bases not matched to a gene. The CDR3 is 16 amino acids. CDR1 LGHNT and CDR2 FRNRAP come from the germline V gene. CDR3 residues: CASGEGLAGGTDTQYF. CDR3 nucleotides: TGTGCTAGTGGGGAAGGACTAGCGGGAGGCACAGATACGCAGTATTTT.

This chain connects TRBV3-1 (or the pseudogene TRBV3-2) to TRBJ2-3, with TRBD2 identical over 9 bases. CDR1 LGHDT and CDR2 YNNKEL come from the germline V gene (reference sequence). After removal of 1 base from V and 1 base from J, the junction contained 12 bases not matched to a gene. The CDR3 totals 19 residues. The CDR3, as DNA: TGTGCCAGCAGCCAAGTCGGCGGGAGGGCCGGAGCTGGCACAGATACGCAGTATTTT. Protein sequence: CASSQVGGRAGAGTDTQYF.

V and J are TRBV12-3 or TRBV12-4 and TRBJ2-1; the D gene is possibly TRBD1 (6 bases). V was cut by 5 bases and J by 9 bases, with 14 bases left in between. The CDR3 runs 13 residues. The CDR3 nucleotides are TGTGCCAGCAGTGCTGAACAGGGAAGTGAGCAGTTCTTC. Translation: CASSAEQGSEQFF.

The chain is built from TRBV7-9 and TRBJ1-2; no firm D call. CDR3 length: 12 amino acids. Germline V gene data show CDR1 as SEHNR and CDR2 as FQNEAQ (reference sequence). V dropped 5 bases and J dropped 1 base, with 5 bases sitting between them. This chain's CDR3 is CASSPNNYGYTF. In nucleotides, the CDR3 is TGTGCCAGCAGCCCCAATAACTATGGCTACACCTTC.